The rows below give T cell receptor beta chains drawn from one sample of a study of shared clonotypes between healthy human individuals. Here immunoSEQ multiplex PCR was the method, and the copy in TCRdb shows in-frame clones only, minus some. The table includes 2 million to 3 million clones, roughly 93% detected once. Sequenced input: naive CD4+ T cells from PBMCs. These receptors came from a young man in good health. Some clones in this sample may be carry-over from other donors' samples. The CDR3 runs from the conserved cysteine through the conserved F or W. The D gene is left open where the match is weak. A clone size is listed for some rows: how often the clone was seen (once, few, many), or a class if it is expanded.

16 - TRBJ2-1 TRBV5-5 - TGTGCCAGCAGCCCAAATCCCATTTGGAACCCGAATGAGCAGTTCTTC CASSPNPIWNPNEQFF
18 - TRBJ2-3 TRBV18 TRBD2 TGTGCCAGCTCACAATACACCCCGGGACTAGCGGGAGGAGATACGCAGTATTTT CASSQYTPGLAGGDTQYF
16 - TRBJ1-5 TRBV19 TRBD1 TGTGCCAGTAGTAAGGCGTCCCGACAGGGACATCAGCCCCAGCATTTT CASSKASRQGHQPQHF
11 - TRBJ1-2 TRBV20-1 - TGCAGCGGATTGGGGAACTATGGCTACACCTTC CSGLGNYGYTF
13 - TRBJ2-1 TRBV18 TRBD1 TGTGCCAGCTCAACCGACAGGGTCAATGAGCAGTTCTTC CASSTDRVNEQFF
15 - TRBJ2-7 TRBV6-1 TRBD2 TGTGCCAGCAGTGGGGGGGGACTAGCGCGTTACGAGCAGTACTTC CASSGGGLARYEQYF
14 - TRBJ1-1 TRBV27 TRBD1 TGTGCCAGCAGTCCGGACAGGGAAGGAACTGAAGCTTTCTTT CASSPDREGTEAFF
14 - TRBJ2-1 TRBV28 - TGTGCCAGCAGTTCCCTGGGGTCTTACAATGAGCAGTTCTTC CASSSLGSYNEQFF
11 - TRBJ1-1 TRBV28 TRBD1 TGTGCCAGCAACGGACAGGGTGAAGCTTTCTTT CASNGQGEAFF
15 - TRBJ2-5 TRBV7-2 - TGTGCCAGCAGCTTAGCGGGAGGTAGGCAAGAGACCCAGTACTTC CASSLAGGRQETQYF
13 - TRBJ1-2 TRBV6-6 - TGTGCCAGCAGTTACGGCAGGGGCTATGGCTACACCTTC CASSYGRGYGYTF
14 - TRBJ1-1 TRBV6-1 - TGTGCCAGCAGTGAACTCCCGAGGAACACTGAAGCTTTCTTT CASSELPRNTEAFF
16 - TRBJ2-1 TRBV9 - TGTGCCAGCAGCGTAGATCCTAGCCCCTCCTACAATGAGCAGTTCTTC CASSVDPSPSYNEQFF
13 - TRBJ1-2 TRBV5-1 - TGCGCCAGCAGCTTGGGGGTTGTAGGTGGCTACACCTTC CASSLGVVGGYTF
14 - TRBJ1-1 TRBV7-9 - TGTGCCAGCAGTCAAGCAGGGGTCCACACTGAAGCTTTCTTT CASSQAGVHTEAFF
18 - TRBJ1-2 TRBV15 - TGTGCCACCAGCAGAGAGTTTGGGACTAAGACCACGAAGGGTGCCTACACCTTC CATSREFGTKTTKGAYTF
14 - TRBJ2-2 TRBV2 TRBD1 TGTGCCAGCAGTGGACAGGGGGACACCGGGGAGCTGTTTTTT CASSGQGDTGELFF
15 - TRBJ2-7 TRBV15 TRBD2 TGTGCCACCAGCAGAGCGGGGGGAGGGGTCTACGAGCAGTACTTC CATSRAGGGVYEQYF
13 - TRBJ2-7 TRBV6-1 TRBD1 TGTGCCAGCAGCCGGGACAGGGCTGACGAGCAGTACTTC CASSRDRADEQYF
12 - TRBJ1-5 TRBV28 - TGTGCCAGCAGAGAGGGGAATCAGCCCCAGCATTTT CASREGNQPQHF
14 - TRBJ1-1 TRBV7-2 TRBD1 TGTGCCAGCAGCGCCTGGACAGGGCACACTGAAGCTTTCTTT CASSAWTGHTEAFF
13 - TRBJ1-1 TRBV6-6 - TGTGCCAGCAGTTACGCTCCGGGCACCGAAGCTTTCTTT CASSYAPGTEAFF
15 - TRBJ2-3 TRBV7-2 TRBD2 TGTGCCAGCAGCCTAGCGGGAGGGCCCGGGGATACGCAGTATTTT CASSLAGGPGDTQYF
12 - TRBJ1-5 TRBV6-6 - TGTGCCAGCAGTTATGTGGGAGTGCCCCAGCATTTT CASSYVGVPQHF
15 - TRBJ2-2 TRBV5-1 - TGCGCCAGCAGCTTGGTGGCAGGAGGCACCGGGGAGCTGTTTTTT CASSLVAGGTGELFF
10 - TRBJ2-3 TRBV30 - TGTGCCTGGAGTGTACGGTTGGCGTATTTT CAWSVRLAYF
20 - TRBJ2-5 TRBV18 - TGTGCCAGCTCACCACTCGGAGTCGCCCTAGGTGGGGGGTCGTGGGAGACCCAGTACTTC CASSPLGVALGGGSWETQYF
13 - TRBJ2-2 TRBV29-1 - TGCAGCGGATTACAGGGTAACACCGGGGAGCTGTTTTTT CSGLQGNTGELFF
13 - TRBJ2-3 TRBV19 - TGTGCCAGTAGTATAAGTCGCACAGATACGCAGTATTTT CASSISRTDTQYF
12 - TRBJ2-5 TRBV5-1 - TGCGCCAGCAGAGCACCCCAAGAGACCCAGTACTTC CASRAPQETQYF
15 once TRBJ2-1 TRBV6-5 TRBD2 TGTGCCAGCAGTGTGACTAGCGGAAGATACAATGAGCAGTTCTTC CASSVTSGRYNEQFF
12 - TRBJ1-2 TRBV30 - TGTGCCTGGAGTGCGAGGCCTGAGGGCTACACCTTC CAWSARPEGYTF
15 - TRBJ2-3 TRBV5-1 - TGCGCCACCCAAACAGGTGGGGGGAGCACAGATACGCAGTATTTT CATQTGGGSTDTQYF
16 - TRBJ2-2 TRBV7-8 TRBD1 TGTGCCAGCAGCTTCCCGGGACAGGGTGGTACCGGGGAGCTGTTTTTT CASSFPGQGGTGELFF
13 - TRBJ1-1 TRBV7-7 - TGTGCCAGCAGCTTATCGCGGGGCACTGAAGCTTTCTTT CASSLSRGTEAFF
17 once TRBJ2-3 TRBV7-8 TRBD2 TGTGCCAGCAGCTTAGGGGCTAGCGGGATGAGCACAGATACGCAGTATTTT CASSLGASGMSTDTQYF
15 - TRBJ1-5 TRBV5-8 - TGTGCCAGCAGCTTTCGGGCTTCGAGCAATCAGCCCCAGCATTTT CASSFRASSNQPQHF
14 - TRBJ1-2 TRBV5-1 TRBD1 TGCGCCAGCAGCTTAACAGGGGTAGACTATGGCTACACCTTC CASSLTGVDYGYTF
20 - TRBJ2-1 TRBV9 - TGTGCCAGCAGCGTAGCCTCCTATAGCGAGGTTACCCACTCCTACAATGAGCAGTTCTTC CASSVASYSEVTHSYNEQFF
17 - TRBJ2-6 TRBV29-1 TRBD1 TGCAGCGTATACCGGGACAGGTATACTTCTGGGGCCAACGTCCTGACTTTC CSVYRDRYTSGANVLTF
14 - TRBJ1-5 TRBV10-3 - TGTGCCATCAGCCAGACATCGAGCAATCAGCCCCAGCATTTT CAISQTSSNQPQHF
15 - TRBJ2-1 TRBV10-3 - TGTGCCATCCGGACAGAGAACAGATTCTACAATGAGCAGTTCTTC CAIRTENRFYNEQFF
15 - TRBJ2-5 TRBV4-3 - TGCGCCAGCAGCCAGCAACAGTCGCTGCAAGAGACCCAGTACTTC CASSQQQSLQETQYF
15 - TRBJ2-1 TRBV7-2 TRBD1 TGTGCCAGCGACCCCAGGGGGCTAGCAGGGAATGAGCAGTTCTTC CASDPRGLAGNEQFF
17 - TRBJ2-1 TRBV28 - TGTGCCAGCACATCCCCTGGGGGGGGCAGCTCCTACAATGAGCAGTTCTTC CASTSPGGGSSYNEQFF
17 - TRBJ1-1 TRBV18 - TGTGCCAGCTCACCATATGCGACAGGCCTCACAGTCACTGAAGCTTTCTTT CASSPYATGLTVTEAFF
14 - TRBJ2-6 TRBV30 - TGTGCCTGGAGTGAGGCCTCAGGGGCCAACGTCCTGACTTTC CAWSEASGANVLTF
15 - TRBJ2-2 TRBV7-3 - TGTGCCAGCAGCTACATGGGGGCTAACACCGGGGAGCTGTTTTTT CASSYMGANTGELFF
14 - TRBJ1-1 TRBV5-8 TRBD1 TGTGCCAGCAGCGCGGGACAGTTGAACACTGAAGCTTTCTTT CASSAGQLNTEAFF
15 - TRBJ1-4 TRBV2 TRBD1 TGTGCCAGCAGGGAAACGACAGGGAAAAATGAAAAACTGTTTTTT CASRETTGKNEKLFF